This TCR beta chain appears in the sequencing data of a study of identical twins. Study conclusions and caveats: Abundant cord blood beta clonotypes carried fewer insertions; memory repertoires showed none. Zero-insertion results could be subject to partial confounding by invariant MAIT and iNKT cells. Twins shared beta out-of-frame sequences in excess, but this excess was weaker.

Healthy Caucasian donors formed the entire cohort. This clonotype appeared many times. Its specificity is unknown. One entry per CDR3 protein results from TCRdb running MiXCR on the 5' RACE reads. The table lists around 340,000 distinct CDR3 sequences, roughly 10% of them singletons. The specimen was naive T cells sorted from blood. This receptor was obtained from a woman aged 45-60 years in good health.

The DNA of the CDR3 is TGTGCTAGTGGTTTGGGTCCTTTGGACACCATATATTTT. Residues: CASGLGPLDTIYF. The J gene is TRBJ1-3, the V gene TRBV12-5, with D unclear. Germline V lookup: CDR1 LGHNT, CDR2 FRNRAP. V was clipped by 1 base and J by 8 bases, with 9 bases between them. This CDR3 comprises 13 residues.